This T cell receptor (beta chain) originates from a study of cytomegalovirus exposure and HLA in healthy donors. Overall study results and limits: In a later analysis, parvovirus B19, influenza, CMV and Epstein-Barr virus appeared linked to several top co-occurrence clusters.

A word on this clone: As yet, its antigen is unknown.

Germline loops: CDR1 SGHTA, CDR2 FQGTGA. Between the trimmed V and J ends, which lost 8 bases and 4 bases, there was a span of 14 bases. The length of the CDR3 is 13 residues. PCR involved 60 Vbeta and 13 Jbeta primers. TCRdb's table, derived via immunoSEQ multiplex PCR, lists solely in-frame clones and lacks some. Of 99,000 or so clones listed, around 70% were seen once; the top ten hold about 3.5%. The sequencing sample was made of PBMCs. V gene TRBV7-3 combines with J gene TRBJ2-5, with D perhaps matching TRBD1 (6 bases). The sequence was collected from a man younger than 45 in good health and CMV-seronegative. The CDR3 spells CASRGQLPETQYF. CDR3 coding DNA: TGTGCCAGCCGTGGACAGCTCCCAGAGACCCAGTACTTC.